This TCR beta chain was captured in a study of blood T cell repertoires in COVID-19. Overall study context: The samples span acute and convalescent COVID-19 from the United States, Italy and Spain. Sources were T cells, B-cell-depleted T cells, or PBMCs; the material itself was cDNA or gDNA.

Authors' analysis steps: Quantification of nucleated cells was approximated via reference gene primer amplification. Sequenced by immunoSEQ multiplex PCR; TCRdb stores in-frame clones only, minus some. D and trimming were read from the DNA, whereas the V and J calls and clone size are those reported in that table. This sample carries approximately 190,000 clones, around four fifths of them seen once, and the ten largest clones take approximately 6.5%. This sequence originates from a woman in her thirties or forties with acute or convalescent COVID-19. Sequences were obtained from peripheral blood.

Here the CDR3 reads CASRSGTSAASGTQYF. CDR3 DNA sequence: TGTGCCAGCAGGTCCGGGACTAGCGCCGCCTCGGGGACCCAGTACTTC. The rearrangement uses TRBV5-8 and TRBJ2-5; 10 bases align to TRBD2. The CDR3 is 16 residues long. After removal of 5 bases from V and 7 bases from J, the junction contained 14 bases not matched to a gene. The germline CDR1 and CDR2 sequences are SGHTS and YDEGEE.